Shown below are 23 T cell receptor beta chains from a single sample sequenced in a study of early T cells in non-severe SARS-CoV-2 infection. TCRdb recomputed calls from the 5' RACE reads with MiXCR, one row per CDR3 protein. The table has just over 60,000 distinct CDR3 sequences, approximately 10% seen once. Sequencing was done on a sample of whole blood. All receptors derive from an adult who was a healthcare worker with PCR-confirmed SARS-CoV-2 infection or an uninfected control (not recorded which).

This clonotype has only a few counts. V and J are TRBV29-1 and TRBJ1-1; the D is unclear. Germline V lookup: CDR1 SQVTM, CDR2 ANQGSEA. Deletions cut 5 bases from V and 2 bases from J, with 15 bases between. The CDR3 contains 14 residues. Here the CDR3 reads CSVQLLVSNTEAFF. The CDR3 DNA reads TGCAGCGTTCAGTTACTAGTCTCCAACACTGAAGCTTTCTTT.

This clonotype showed up just a few times. Written as DNA, the CDR3 is TGTGCCAGCAGGACTTGGGACATTGGAAACACCATATATTTT. Amino acid sequence: CASRTWDIGNTIYF. This sequence joins TRBV12-3 or TRBV12-4 and TRBJ1-3; possibly TRBD1 for D (6 bases). The CDR3 loop spans 14 amino acids. With 6 bases removed from V and 3 bases from J, the gap between germline ends came to 12 bases.

The V gene is TRBV28, the J gene TRBJ1-4; 7 nucleotides agree with TRBD1. The CDR3 consists of 14 residues. Germline V lookup: CDR1 MDHEN, CDR2 SYDVKM. The V and J ends lost 5 bases and 10 bases, in that order; junction bases with no gene match: 10. CDR3 nucleotides: TGTGCCAGCAGTGTACAGGGGCTGCGGGGAAAACTGTTTTTT. The encoded protein is CASSVQGLRGKLFF.

This clonotype has just a few counts. The chain employs TRBV10-3 and TRBJ1-2; D is possibly TRBD1 (5 bases). The length of the CDR3 is 14 residues. The germline V and J ends were trimmed by 0 bases and 3 bases, with 8 bases remaining between them. From germline, CDR1 is ENHRY and CDR2 SYGVKD. CDR3 bases: TGTGCCATCAGTGAGTCCTCAGGGCACTATGGCTACACCTTC. Translated, it gives CAISESSGHYGYTF.

In its sample, this clonotype was seen many times. CDR3: CASTNHRGTGHTGELFF. The CDR3 coding sequence is TGTGCCAGTACAAATCACCGCGGGACAGGTCACACCGGGGAGCTGTTTTTT. This chain connects TRBV19 to TRBJ2-2; 8 bases align to TRBD1. The V segment lost 7 bases and the J segment 3 bases; nucleotides outside the gene matches: 13. The CDR3 runs to 17 residues. Germline V gene lookup returns CDR1 LNHDA and CDR2 SQIVND (reference sequence).

This chain uses TRBV19 with TRBJ1-2; D might be TRBD1 (6 bases). CDR3 length: 13 amino acids. The ends were cut back, 3 bases at V and 8 bases at J, with 13 bases in the middle. The V gene's germline CDR1 is LNHDA and CDR2 SQIVND (reference sequence). CDR3 in DNA: TGTGCCAGTAGTATTGCGACAGGTTCAGGCTACACCTTC. Translation: CASSIATGSGYTF. The full variable domain, in which reference TRBV19 and TRBJ1-2 provide the parts outside the CDR3, is DGGITQSPKYLFRKEGQNVTLSCEQNLNHDAMYWYRQDPGQGLRLIYYSQIVNDFQKGDIAEGYSVSREKKESFPLTVTSAQKNPTAFYLCASSIATGSGYTFGSGTRLTVV.

This clonotype has more than one count but fewer than ten. J is TRBJ1-1 and V is TRBV29-1, with 9 bases matching TRBD1. CDR1 is SQVTM and CDR2 is ANQGSEA in the germline V gene. The trim removed 6 bases at V and 1 base at J, leaving 9 bases unmatched. This CDR3 spans 15 amino acids. CDR3 DNA sequence: TGCAGCGTCGTCCGGGACAGGGACTCGAACACTGAAGCTTTCTTT. This encodes CSVVRDRDSNTEAFF.

Only a few counts were recorded for this clonotype. V gene TRBV5-1 combines with J gene TRBJ1-2; no firm D call. The V gene's germline CDR1 is SGHRS and CDR2 YFSETQ. Between the trimmed V and J ends, which lost 3 bases and 4 bases, there was a span of 10 bases. CDR3 length: 13 amino acids. The CDR3 DNA reads TGCGCCAGCAGCTCGTCGACCTCCTATGGCTACACCTTC. Translation: CASSSSTSYGYTF.

This chain connects TRBV10-3 to TRBJ2-7; perhaps TRBD1 as D (8 bases). Deletions cut 8 bases from V and 7 bases from J, with 21 bases between. This CDR3 has 14 amino acids. Germline assignment: CDR1 ENHRY and CDR2 SYGVKD. The CDR3 nucleotides are TGTGCCATCGGGTCTACAGGGGGGGGACGGGAGCAGTACGTC. Translating it yields CAIGSTGGGREQYV.

This clonotype came up many times. J is TRBJ2-3 and V is TRBV7-2; D gene ambiguous. CDR1 is SGHTA and CDR2 is FQGNSA in the germline V gene. V was clipped by 0 bases and J by 2 bases, with 9 bases between them. The length of the CDR3 is 15 residues. This CDR3 is CASSLALRNTDTQYF. The CDR3 DNA reads as TGTGCCAGCAGCTTAGCGCTGAGGAACACAGATACGCAGTATTTT. Full variable domain (outside the CDR3, taken from reference TRBV7-2 and TRBJ2-3): GAGVSQSPSNKVTEKGKDVELRCDPISGHTALYWYRQSLGQGLEFLIYFQGNSAPDKSGLPSDRFSAERTGGSVSTLTIQRTQQEDSAVYLCASSLALRNTDTQYFGPGTRLTVL.

This clonotype was seen repeatedly, ten times or more. The J gene is TRBJ2-3, the V gene TRBV7-2; 12 bases map to TRBD2. This CDR3 comprises 19 residues. Per the germline V gene, CDR1 is SGHTA and CDR2 is FQGNSA. Trimming removed 2 bases from V and 2 bases from J; junction bases left unmatched: 11. CDR3 nucleotide sequence: TGTGCCAGCAGCTTATTTGCGACTAGCGGGGGTAGGGCCACAGATACGCAGTATTTT. Translation gives CASSLFATSGGRATDTQYF.

There are a few counts of this clonotype. This rearrangement joins TRBV9 to TRBJ1-2, with TRBD1 matching over 9 bases. Germline V gene lookup returns CDR1 SGDLS and CDR2 YYNGEE. V trimming: 3 bases; J trimming: 7 bases; junction bases outside the gene matches: 10. This CDR3 spans 15 amino acids. The CDR3: CASSDGTGISSGYTF. Here the CDR3 DNA reads TGTGCCAGCAGCGACGGGACAGGGATTAGCTCTGGCTACACCTTC.

This clonotype occurred a few times. This chain uses TRBV20-1 with TRBJ2-1; D gene unclear. Looked up from germline, CDR1 is DFQATT and CDR2 is SNEGSKA (reference sequence). The CDR3 is made up of 14 amino acids. V lost 6 bases and J lost 3, with 15 bases in between. This chain's CDR3 is CSAASGSNYNEQFF. In DNA form, the CDR3 reads TGCAGTGCCGCATCGGGTAGTAACTACAATGAGCAGTTCTTC.

The chain joins TRBV2 to TRBJ1-5; 10 bases agree with TRBD1. The germline gives CDR1 SNHLY, CDR2 FYNNEI. V shed 7 bases and J 4 bases; nucleotides not matched to a gene: 4. The CDR3 consists of 14 residues. CDR3 DNA: TGTGCCAGCACTTGGGACAGGGGTAATCAGCCCCAGCATTTT. It translates to CASTWDRGNQPQHF.

This clonotype was picked up a small number of times. The genes are TRBV2 and TRBJ2-1, with D unclear. The length of the CDR3 is 15 residues. CDR1 and CDR2 from the germline V gene are SNHLY and FYNNEI. V shed 4 bases and J shed 0 bases, with 10 bases lying between them. The CDR3 loop is CASSVGSSSYNEQFF. The CDR3 bases are TGTGCCAGCAGTGTGGGCAGTAGCTCCTACAATGAGCAGTTCTTC.

In its sample, this clonotype was seen many times. The V gene is TRBV20-1, the J gene TRBJ2-5; the D gene is possibly TRBD1 (6 bases). The germline gives CDR1 DFQATT, CDR2 SNEGSKA (reference sequence). The CDR3 runs 16 residues. Trimming stripped 4 bases from V and 1 base from J, with 19 bases between. This CDR3 is CSAKSTWTVSQETQYF. DNA of the CDR3: TGCAGTGCTAAGTCGACCTGGACAGTCTCCCAAGAGACCCAGTACTTC.

The sample holds a few counts of this clonotype. This sequence joins TRBV12-5 and TRBJ1-2; possible D gene TRBD1, 6 bases. CDR1 and CDR2 (germline): LGHNT, FRNRAP. Trimming removed 5 bases from V and 0 bases from J, with 13 bases in between. The CDR3 spans 15 residues. The CDR3 spells CASGGWDKPNYGYTF. The CDR3 coding sequence is TGTGCTAGTGGTGGCTGGGACAAGCCTAACTATGGCTACACCTTC.

This clonotype was counted between two and nine times. The chain recombines TRBV4-1 with TRBJ1-2; possibly TRBD1 for D (6 bases). There are 15 residues in the CDR3. Trimming shortened V by 3 bases and J by 1 base, and 12 bases separated the two germline ends. Germline V gene data show CDR1 as MGHRA and CDR2 as YSYEKL. This CDR3 reads CASSQGAPRNYGYTF. CDR3 DNA: TGCGCCAGCAGCCAGGGGGCCCCTCGTAACTATGGCTACACCTTC.

This clonotype was counted many times. This chain uses TRBV6-1 with TRBJ1-5, with 7 bases aligning to TRBD1. The germline V gene encodes CDR1 MNHNS and CDR2 SASEGT. The CDR3 sequence is 15 residues long. V was pared by 7 bases and J by 0 bases, with 6 bases of the junction left unmatched. CDR3 loop: CASIRTGYSNQPQHF. DNA for the CDR3: TGTGCCAGCATTCGGACAGGTTATAGCAATCAGCCCCAGCATTTT.

The CDR3 loop is CASSPTPGERGFVTDTQYF. The CDR3 nucleotides are TGTGCCAGCTCACCCACTCCCGGCGAGCGGGGGTTTGTCACAGATACGCAGTATTTT. The chain has TRBV18 and TRBJ2-3, with 8 bases lining up with TRBD2. V lost 3 bases to trimming and J lost 2 bases; unmatched junction nucleotides: 16. The CDR3 has 19 residues. CDR1 is KGHSH and CDR2 is LQKENI in the germline V gene.

V usage is TRBV5-1 and J usage is TRBJ2-2; D is undetermined. Trimming removed 3 bases from V and 8 bases from J, with 14 bases in between. Germline assignment: CDR1 SGHRS and CDR2 YFSETQ. This CDR3 contains 14 residues. CDR3 in DNA: TGCGCCAGCAGCTCAGGCCCCATGGGTGGGGAGCTGTTTTTT. This encodes CASSSGPMGGELFF.

This clonotype was seen more than once but under ten times. V is TRBV18 and J is TRBJ2-5, with D perhaps assigned TRBD1 or TRBD2 (5 bases each). Trimming pared 1 base from V and 3 bases from J, leaving 9 bases between. The length of the CDR3 is 14 residues. The germline V gene encodes CDR1 KGHSH and CDR2 LQKENI. Here the CDR3 DNA reads TGTGCCAGCTCACCACTACAGGAGGAAGAGACCCAGTACTTC. As protein: CASSPLQEEETQYF.

This clonotype was counted a few times. J is TRBJ1-1 and V is TRBV9, with a tentative D call TRBD1 (6 bases). Per germline, CDR1 SGDLS and CDR2 YYNGEE. The CDR3 totals 13 residues. Trimming pared 6 bases from V and 2 bases from J, leaving 11 bases between. As DNA, the CDR3 is TGTGCCAGCAAGGGGGGACCTAACACTGAAGCTTTCTTT. Amino acids: CASKGGPNTEAFF.